This T cell receptor beta chain was retrieved from a study of blood T cell repertoires in COVID-19. The wider study: Whether acute or convalescent, the COVID-19 samples came from the United States, Italy and Spain. The cDNA or gDNA used as material had been derived from T cells, B-cell-depleted T cells, or PBMCs.

TCRdb's copy holds only in-frame clones and misses some; the assay was immunoSEQ multiplex PCR. The table includes approximately 150,000 clones, more than 65% detected once. The germline V gene has CDR1 WSHSY and CDR2 SAAADI. The CDR3 has 14 amino acids. The J segment lost 4 bases and the V segment lost 3 bases, leaving 2 bases of the junction unmatched. Sequencing was done on a sample of peripheral blood. The TCR originated in a man between 60 and 75 years old with active or convalescent COVID-19. The chain couples TRBV10-2 to TRBJ2-3, with 9 bases matching TRBD2. The CDR3 DNA reads as TGCGCCAGCAGTGATGGGACTAGCCCAGATACGCAGTATTTT. Protein product: CASSDGTSPDTQYF.